This entry lists 20 T cell receptor beta chains sequenced from one sample in a study of tumor-infiltrating lymphocytes in primary liver carcinoma. Making TCR beta cDNA involved around 540 ng total RNA and a constant-region primer. Three nested multiplex PCR rounds, a slightly modified ARM-PCR method, built the TCR beta libraries. It was with TRBV1-TRBV30 forward primers and a C-beta reverse primer that the first two PCR rounds were run, at around 11 cycles each. MiXCR, applied by TCRdb to the multiplex PCR reads, yields one record per CDR3 protein. The sample consists of about 320,000 distinct CDR3 sequences, approximately 65% of them appearing once. Germline DNA was extracted alongside blood RNA, which was obtained from unsorted whole blood. The sequenced material came from peripheral blood. The receptors here all came from a man aged 35-49 years with primary liver carcinoma and hepatitis B virus infection.

Worth noting for this clonotype: The CDR3 does not end in the conserved phenylalanine or tryptophan, so this is likely a read error. The J gene is TRBJ1-1, the V gene TRBV29-1, with 8 bases that match TRBD1. The CDR3 runs to 15 residues. CDR1 and CDR2 from the germline V gene are SQVTM and ANQGSEA. The CDR3 nucleotides read TGCGGCGTTGGGGCAGGGGGCATGGGGAACGCTGAAGCTTTCCTT. Protein product: CGVGAGGMGNAEAFL.

For this clonotype: This clone may be a read error of a much larger clone one base away. The chain couples TRBV6-6 to TRBJ2-7, with D tentatively TRBD1 (5 bases). The CDR3 is made up of 13 amino acids. CDR1 is MNHNY, CDR2 SVGAGI, per germline (reference sequence). Here the CDR3 DNA reads TGTACCAGCACCGTACAGGCTACCTACGAGCAGTACTTC. It yields the protein CTSTVQATYEQYF.

A note on this clonotype: One end of the junction does not line up with germline, which may come from a read error. This chain joins TRBV4-1 and TRBJ2-1, with a tentative D call TRBD2 (6 bases). Germline V gives CDR1 MGHRA, CDR2 YSYEKL. The CDR3 totals 19 residues. The CDR3 sequence: CANSQDRGGRARVRNEQFF. The CDR3 nucleotides are TGCGCCAACAGCCAAGACCGAGGAGGGAGAGCCAGGGTTCGCAATGAGCAGTTCTTC.

As regards this clonotype: A read error may account for a junction end that differs from germline. The chain employs TRBV11-2 and TRBJ2-7; TRBD2 agrees at 8 bases. The CDR3 is 18 residues long. The germline CDR1 and CDR2 sequences are SGHAT and FQNNGV. This CDR3 is CTSSQGRGGSGSSYEQYF. The CDR3 nucleotides are TGTACCAGCAGCCAGGGGAGGGGGGGCAGCGGGAGTTCCTACGAGCAGTACTTC.

This clonotype was counted only a few times. This rearrangement joins TRBV10-3 to TRBJ2-2, with 11 bases lining up with TRBD2. Germline assignment: CDR1 ENHRY and CDR2 SYGVKD. The trim removed 6 bases at V and 3 bases at J, leaving 3 bases unmatched. This CDR3 is 15 amino acids long. CDR3 amino acids: CAIRELAGDTGELFF. The CDR3 coding sequence is TGTGCCATCAGGGAACTAGCGGGAGACACCGGGGAGCTGTTTTTT.

The table lists this clonotype with a few counts. A much more abundant neighbour one base away suggests this may be a read error. The chain links TRBV29-1 to TRBJ2-5; TRBD1 aligns across 7 bases. CDR1 SQVTM and CDR2 ANQGSEA come from the germline V gene. The length of the CDR3 is 12 residues. CDR3 residues: CNAQGVTETQYF. The CDR3 bases are TGCAACGCCCAGGGGGTCACAGAGACCCAGTACTTC.

On this clonotype: One base away lies a much larger clone, so this may be a sequencing read error. The chain carries TRBV30 and TRBJ1-1; D call uncertain. Germline lookup yields CDR1 GTSNPN and CDR2 SVGIG (reference sequence). This CDR3 is built from 10 residues. The CDR3 sequence is CAWISTEALF. CDR3 DNA sequence: TGTGCCTGGATCTCAACTGAAGCTCTCTTT.

The V and J genes are TRBV5-1 and TRBJ1-1, with 9 bases lining up with TRBD1. V lost 6 bases and J lost 4; bases outside the gene matches: 4. The germline CDR1 and CDR2 sequences are SGHRS and YFSETQ. This CDR3 has 13 amino acids. For the CDR3, the DNA is TGCGCCAGCAAGGGACAGGGTGGCACTGAAGCTTTCTTT. It yields the protein CASKGQGGTEAFF.

For this clonotype: At one boundary the junction diverges from the germline segment, which might be a read error. This chain uses TRBV6-2 or TRBV6-3 with TRBJ2-1; no definite D call. This CDR3 region has 15 residues. Germline assignment: CDR1 MNHEY and CDR2 SVGEGT. DNA of the CDR3: TGTGCCAGTAGTTACCCCCGTTTTTCGCACAATGAGCAGTTCTTC. Translation gives CASSYPRFSHNEQFF.

This clonotype was seen at least ten times. The rearrangement links TRBV10-3 to TRBJ2-3; D is unclear. The germline V and J ends were trimmed by 3 bases and 3 bases, with 7 bases remaining between them. Germline loops: CDR1 ENHRY, CDR2 SYGVKD. The CDR3 extends over 13 amino acids. The CDR3 sequence: CAISDTVTDTQYF. For the CDR3, the DNA is TGTGCCATCAGTGACACGGTGACAGATACGCAGTATTTT.

As regards this clonotype: The germline gene is not matched at one end of the junction; a read error may be the cause. The gene calls are TRBV5-1 and TRBJ2-7, with 13 nucleotides matching TRBD2. The germline V gene encodes CDR1 SGHRS and CDR2 YFSETQ. The CDR3 consists of 15 residues. This chain's CDR3 is CAGSPGLAGVNEQYF. CDR3 nucleotides: TGCGCCGGCAGCCCTGGACTAGCGGGAGTCAACGAGCAGTACTTC.

This clonotype appeared a single time. CDR3 sequence (DNA): TGTGCCATCACTGGGACTAGCGGGAGGGGACCTCACGAGCAGTACTTC. It translates to CAITGTSGRGPHEQYF. The V and J genes are TRBV10-3 and TRBJ2-7, with 16 bases lining up with TRBD2. The CDR3 is 16 residues long. After removal of 7 bases from V and 5 bases from J, the junction contained 8 bases not matched to a gene. Germline CDR1 is ENHRY and CDR2 is SYGVKD.

Details on this clonotype: This may arise from a read error, as a much more abundant clone is one base away. The final CDR3 position lacks the conserved phenylalanine or tryptophan, pointing to a likely read error. The CDR3 coding sequence is TGTGCCAGCAGTTTAGCAGGACAGGGAGAGACCCAGTACTCC. Protein sequence: CASSLAGQGETQYS. The gene calls are TRBV12-3 or TRBV12-4 and TRBJ2-5; 8 bases line up with TRBD1. The V segment lost 0 bases and the J segment 4 bases; nucleotides outside the gene matches: 1. The CDR3 runs 14 residues.

This clonotype was counted at least ten times. CDR3 protein: CASSFSGDSNQPQHF. Written as DNA, the CDR3 is TGTGCCAGCAGCTTCTCGGGGGATAGCAATCAGCCCCAGCATTTT. The chain is built from TRBV5-5 and TRBJ1-5; a weak D match, TRBD1 (5 bases). V was cut by 2 bases and J by 0 bases, with 9 bases left in between. This CDR3 is 15 amino acids long. Germline values: CDR1 SGHKS, CDR2 YYEKEE (reference sequence).

For this clonotype: A much larger clone lies a single base off, so this may be a read error. V and J are TRBV4-1 and TRBJ2-3; D not certain. This CDR3 contains 13 residues. Germline V gene sequence: CDR1 MGHRA, CDR2 YSYEKL. The CDR3 nucleotides are TGCGCCAGCATCCAAGAGGTAGATCGGGCGCAGTATTTT. It is translated as CASIQEVDRAQYF.

The table lists this clonotype with a few counts. The CDR3 DNA is TGTGCCAGCAGTTCCCCAGTAGGGGGGGAGACCCAGTACTTC. Translating gives CASSSPVGGETQYF. The rearrangement uses TRBV28 and TRBJ2-5; the D call may be TRBD1 or TRBD2 (6 bases each). The CDR3 spans 14 residues. CDR1 is MDHEN, CDR2 SYDVKM, per germline. Deletions cut 4 bases from V and 5 bases from J, with 14 bases between.

With respect to this clonotype: The junction and the germline gene differ at one end; a read error may be behind it. V usage is TRBV5-1 and J usage is TRBJ1-2, with D unclear. CDR1 and CDR2 from the germline V gene are SGHRS and YFSETQ. The CDR3 consists of 13 residues. CDR3: CPSSPRTGYGYTF. CDR3 DNA sequence: TGCCCCAGCAGCCCCCGGACCGGCTATGGCTACACCTTC.

Worth noting for this clonotype: At one boundary the junction diverges from the germline segment, which might be a read error. This chain connects TRBV29-1 to TRBJ1-4; D perhaps matches TRBD1 (5 bases). Germline V gene data show CDR1 as SQVTM and CDR2 as ANQGSEA. There are 13 residues in the CDR3. This chain's CDR3 is CSVSRDSFFKLFF. DNA of the CDR3: TGCAGCGTATCACGGGACTCCTTCTTCAAACTGTTTTTC.

Comment on this clonotype: It is likely a read error, because the conserved phenylalanine at the end of the CDR3 is missing. This chain connects TRBV6-5 to TRBJ2-5; 9 bases line up with TRBD2. This CDR3 region has 14 residues. Germline V lookup: CDR1 MNHEY, CDR2 SVGAGI. CDR3 DNA: TGTGCAAGCAGCGTTAGCGGGGGACAAGAGACCCAGTACCTC. Amino acid sequence: CASSVSGGQETQYL.

The rearrangement links TRBV5-1 to TRBJ2-2; TRBD1 matches at 8 bases. V lost 4 bases and J lost 7; bases outside the gene matches: 6. The CDR3 totals 14 residues. Germline V lookup: CDR1 SGHRS, CDR2 YFSETQ. CDR3 protein: CASSLRGPDGELFF. The CDR3 DNA is TGCGCCAGCAGCCTCAGGGGGCCGGACGGGGAGCTGTTTTTT.